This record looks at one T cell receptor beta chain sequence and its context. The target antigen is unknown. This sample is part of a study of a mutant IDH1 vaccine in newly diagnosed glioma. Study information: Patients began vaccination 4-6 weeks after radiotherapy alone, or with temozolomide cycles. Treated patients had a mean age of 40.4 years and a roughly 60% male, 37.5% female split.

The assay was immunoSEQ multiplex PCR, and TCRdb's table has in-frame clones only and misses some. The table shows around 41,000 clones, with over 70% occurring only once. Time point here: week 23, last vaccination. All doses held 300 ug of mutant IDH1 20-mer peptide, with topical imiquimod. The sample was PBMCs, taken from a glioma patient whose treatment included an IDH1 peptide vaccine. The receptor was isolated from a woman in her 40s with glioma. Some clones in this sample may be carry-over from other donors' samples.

CDR3 residues: CASSVAANNEQFF. DNA for the CDR3: TGTGCCAGCAGCGTAGCAGCGAACAATGAGCAGTTCTTC. The chain is built from TRBV9 and TRBJ2-1; no definite D call. The CDR3 is 13 amino acids. Germline V gene lookup returns CDR1 SGDLS and CDR2 YYNGEE. Trimming pared 0 bases from V and 5 bases from J, leaving 6 bases between.